This is a list of T cell receptor beta chains from one sample in a study of shared clonotypes between healthy human individuals. Clones were read by immunoSEQ multiplex PCR, and TCRdb kept only the in-frame ones, dropping some. The top ten clones hold over 0.2% of a sample with roughly 770,000 clones, 96% of them seen once. Sequencing input: naive CD8+ T cells sorted from blood. These receptors all stem from a young man in good health. CDR3s include the opening cysteine and the closing phenylalanine or tryptophan. Fields, in order: D gene, J gene, V gene, clone size, CDR3 protein, CDR3 DNA. The D gene is left open where the match is weak. Where a row states a size, it is once, few, many or the class of an expanded clone; other rows omit it.

d_gene: -; j_gene: TRBJ2-2; v_gene: TRBV4-1; abundance: -; CDR3aa: CASSQDAGADTGELFF; CDR3nt: TGCGCCAGCAGCCAAGATGCAGGGGCGGACACCGGGGAGCTGTTTTTT
d_gene: TRBD2; j_gene: TRBJ2-7; v_gene: TRBV27; abundance: -; CDR3aa: CASTGGGSYEQYF; CDR3nt: TGTGCCAGCACGGGAGGTGGTTCCTACGAGCAGTACTTC
d_gene: TRBD1; j_gene: TRBJ1-2; v_gene: TRBV7-9; abundance: -; CDR3aa: CASSLDRGGYTF; CDR3nt: TGTGCCAGCAGCTTAGACAGGGGGGGCTACACCTTC
d_gene: -; j_gene: TRBJ2-1; v_gene: TRBV15; abundance: -; CDR3aa: CATRRTGYNEQFF; CDR3nt: TGTGCCACCAGGCGAACAGGGTACAATGAGCAGTTCTTC
d_gene: TRBD1; j_gene: TRBJ1-1; v_gene: TRBV12-5; abundance: -; CDR3aa: CASGLGLGGVGAFF; CDR3nt: TGTGCTAGTGGTTTGGGACTAGGGGGCGTCGGAGCTTTCTTT
d_gene: TRBD2; j_gene: TRBJ2-7; v_gene: TRBV28; abundance: once; CDR3aa: CASISVGGYEQYF; CDR3nt: TGTGCCAGCATCTCCGTCGGGGGGTACGAGCAGTACTTC
d_gene: TRBD2; j_gene: TRBJ2-1; v_gene: TRBV5-1; abundance: -; CDR3aa: CASSLEGLAGGQSDEQFF; CDR3nt: TGCGCCAGCAGCTTGGAGGGACTAGCGGGAGGCCAGAGTGATGAGCAGTTCTTC
d_gene: TRBD1; j_gene: TRBJ2-5; v_gene: TRBV6-6; abundance: -; CDR3aa: CASSTTGQGETQYF; CDR3nt: TGTGCCAGCAGTACCACCGGACAGGGAGAGACCCAGTACTTC
d_gene: TRBD1; j_gene: TRBJ1-1; v_gene: TRBV7-6; abundance: -; CDR3aa: CASRNTGTGDTEAFF; CDR3nt: TGTGCCAGCAGAAATACAGGGACAGGGGACACTGAAGCTTTCTTT
d_gene: TRBD1; j_gene: TRBJ2-1; v_gene: TRBV10-3; abundance: once; CDR3aa: CAISEGQGGYNEQFF; CDR3nt: TGTGCCATCAGTGAAGGACAGGGAGGATACAATGAGCAGTTCTTC
d_gene: TRBD1; j_gene: TRBJ1-2; v_gene: TRBV7-9; abundance: once; CDR3aa: CASSFDRGGYGYTF; CDR3nt: TGTGCCAGCAGCTTTGACAGGGGCGGCTATGGCTACACCTTC
d_gene: -; j_gene: TRBJ2-7; v_gene: TRBV11-3; abundance: -; CDR3aa: CASSLRAGWPYEQYF; CDR3nt: TGTGCCAGCAGCTTAAGGGCAGGGTGGCCTTACGAGCAGTACTTC
d_gene: TRBD1; j_gene: TRBJ2-7; v_gene: TRBV10-3; abundance: once; CDR3aa: CAISESGNRGRVEQYF; CDR3nt: TGTGCCATCAGTGAGTCGGGGAACAGGGGGCGGGTCGAGCAGTACTTC
d_gene: -; j_gene: TRBJ2-4; v_gene: TRBV18; abundance: few; CDR3aa: CASSPPTAQNIQYF; CDR3nt: TGTGCCAGCTCACCACCGACAGCACAAAACATTCAGTACTTC
d_gene: -; j_gene: TRBJ2-7; v_gene: TRBV15; abundance: -; CDR3aa: CATSLETTYEQYF; CDR3nt: TGTGCCACCAGCTTGGAGACCACCTACGAGCAGTACTTC
d_gene: -; j_gene: TRBJ2-3; v_gene: TRBV28; abundance: -; CDR3aa: CASSLSSHTDTQYF; CDR3nt: TGTGCCAGCAGTTTATCCTCCCACACAGATACGCAGTATTTT
d_gene: TRBD2; j_gene: TRBJ2-7; v_gene: TRBV6-6; abundance: -; CDR3aa: CASSTGTSGDSYEQYF; CDR3nt: TGTGCCAGCAGTACCGGGACTAGCGGGGACAGCTACGAGCAGTACTTC
d_gene: TRBD1; j_gene: TRBJ2-3; v_gene: TRBV5-1; abundance: -; CDR3aa: CASSPGTGTIDTQYF; CDR3nt: TGCGCCAGCAGCCCCGGGACAGGGACAATAGATACGCAGTATTTT
d_gene: TRBD2; j_gene: TRBJ2-1; v_gene: TRBV4-2; abundance: -; CDR3aa: CASSQQAGVSYNEQFF; CDR3nt: TGTGCCAGCAGCCAACAAGCGGGAGTGTCCTACAATGAGCAGTTCTTC
d_gene: TRBD2; j_gene: TRBJ2-7; v_gene: TRBV11-2; abundance: -; CDR3aa: CASSAIAGVYEQYF; CDR3nt: TGTGCCAGCAGCGCCATAGCGGGAGTCTACGAGCAGTACTTC
d_gene: TRBD2; j_gene: TRBJ2-5; v_gene: TRBV27; abundance: -; CDR3aa: CASSFRTSGWETQYF; CDR3nt: TGTGCCAGCAGTTTCCGGACTAGCGGCTGGGAGACCCAGTACTTC
d_gene: -; j_gene: TRBJ2-3; v_gene: TRBV7-2; abundance: -; CDR3aa: CASSYTDTQYF; CDR3nt: TGTGCCAGCAGCTATACAGATACGCAGTATTTT
d_gene: TRBD1; j_gene: TRBJ2-7; v_gene: TRBV28; abundance: -; CDR3aa: CASSGRTGFIYRYF; CDR3nt: TGTGCCAGCAGTGGACGGACAGGGTTCATTTATCGGTACTTC
d_gene: -; j_gene: TRBJ2-1; v_gene: TRBV7-2; abundance: -; CDR3aa: CASSPFSRDRYNEQFF; CDR3nt: TGTGCCAGCAGCCCCTTCTCTCGGGATCGTTACAATGAGCAGTTCTTC
d_gene: -; j_gene: TRBJ2-2; v_gene: TRBV5-4; abundance: -; CDR3aa: CASSSLGAVGANTGELFF; CDR3nt: TGTGCCAGCAGCTCATTGGGTGCGGTGGGAGCGAACACCGGGGAGCTGTTTTTT
d_gene: -; j_gene: TRBJ1-2; v_gene: TRBV9; abundance: -; CDR3aa: CASSVRSSGYTF; CDR3nt: TGTGCCAGCAGCGTAAGATCCAGCGGCTACACCTTC
d_gene: TRBD2; j_gene: TRBJ2-1; v_gene: TRBV9; abundance: -; CDR3aa: CASSALEREGLNEQFF; CDR3nt: TGTGCCAGCAGCGCCCTTGAGCGGGAGGGCCTCAATGAGCAGTTCTTC
d_gene: -; j_gene: TRBJ2-7; v_gene: TRBV9; abundance: -; CDR3aa: CASSPEGVPYEQYF; CDR3nt: TGTGCCAGCAGCCCAGAGGGGGTCCCCTACGAGCAGTACTTC
d_gene: -; j_gene: TRBJ2-7; v_gene: TRBV19; abundance: once; CDR3aa: CASSIGLFFYEQYF; CDR3nt: TGTGCCAGTAGTATAGGGCTCTTTTTCTACGAGCAGTACTTC
d_gene: -; j_gene: TRBJ1-1; v_gene: TRBV19; abundance: -; CDR3aa: CASQGIKAFF; CDR3nt: TGTGCCAGCCAAGGGATAAAAGCTTTCTTT
d_gene: TRBD1; j_gene: TRBJ1-5; v_gene: TRBV19; abundance: -; CDR3aa: CASSTPSDREGLDQPQHF; CDR3nt: TGTGCCAGTAGTACGCCGTCAGACAGGGAGGGATTGGATCAGCCCCAGCATTTT
d_gene: TRBD1; j_gene: TRBJ2-1; v_gene: TRBV7-6; abundance: -; CDR3aa: CASSTRQGAIAEQFF; CDR3nt: TGTGCCAGCAGCACCCGACAGGGGGCGATTGCTGAGCAGTTCTTC
d_gene: -; j_gene: TRBJ2-7; v_gene: TRBV27; abundance: -; CDR3aa: CATTPSVSSYEQYF; CDR3nt: TGTGCCACCACCCCTAGCGTTAGCTCCTACGAGCAGTACTTC
d_gene: -; j_gene: TRBJ2-1; v_gene: TRBV7-9; abundance: -; CDR3aa: CASSLEGAASSYNEQFF; CDR3nt: TGTGCCAGCAGCTTAGAAGGGGCGGCTAGCTCCTACAATGAGCAGTTCTTC
d_gene: TRBD2; j_gene: TRBJ2-3; v_gene: TRBV5-1; abundance: -; CDR3aa: CASSNRLAGGPSDTQYF; CDR3nt: TGCGCCAGCAGCAACCGACTAGCGGGAGGCCCCTCGGATACGCAGTATTTT
d_gene: -; j_gene: TRBJ1-3; v_gene: TRBV7-9; abundance: -; CDR3aa: CASSLSNGGNTIYF; CDR3nt: TGTGCCAGCAGCCTCTCGAATGGTGGAAACACCATATATTTT
d_gene: TRBD2; j_gene: TRBJ2-3; v_gene: TRBV2; abundance: -; CDR3aa: CASSGGLSPDTQYF; CDR3nt: TGTGCCAGCAGTGGGGGACTAAGCCCCGATACGCAGTATTTT
d_gene: TRBD1; j_gene: TRBJ1-2; v_gene: TRBV29-1; abundance: -; CDR3aa: CSVEGRGQWYGYTF; CDR3nt: TGCAGCGTTGAAGGGAGGGGGCAGTGGTATGGCTACACCTTC
d_gene: -; j_gene: TRBJ2-7; v_gene: TRBV9; abundance: -; CDR3aa: CASSVGGDITYEQYF; CDR3nt: TGTGCCAGCAGCGTAGGAGGGGACATAACCTACGAGCAGTACTTC
d_gene: TRBD2; j_gene: TRBJ2-7; v_gene: TRBV7-2; abundance: once; CDR3aa: CASSLGGGSNEQYF; CDR3nt: TGTGCCAGCAGCTTAGGTGGCGGGAGCAACGAGCAGTACTTC
d_gene: TRBD2; j_gene: TRBJ2-7; v_gene: TRBV4-3; abundance: -; CDR3aa: CASSPLAGGGEQYF; CDR3nt: TGCGCCAGCAGCCCACTAGCGGGAGGCGGCGAGCAGTACTTC
d_gene: -; j_gene: TRBJ2-7; v_gene: TRBV27; abundance: -; CDR3aa: CASSLIRVTYEQYF; CDR3nt: TGTGCCAGCAGTTTAATTAGGGTTACCTACGAGCAGTACTTC
d_gene: TRBD2; j_gene: TRBJ2-2; v_gene: TRBV15; abundance: -; CDR3aa: CATSSNRLAGGRNTGELFF; CDR3nt: TGTGCCACCAGCAGTAACCGACTAGCGGGAGGACGGAACACCGGGGAGCTGTTTTTT
d_gene: TRBD1; j_gene: TRBJ1-4; v_gene: TRBV9; abundance: -; CDR3aa: CASSAGQGVVINEKLFF; CDR3nt: TGTGCCAGCAGTGCGGGACAGGGGGTCGTCATTAATGAAAAACTGTTTTTT
d_gene: -; j_gene: TRBJ2-7; v_gene: TRBV5-1; abundance: once; CDR3aa: CASSLDGFTSSYEQYF; CDR3nt: TGCGCCAGCAGCTTGGATGGGTTTACTAGCTCCTACGAGCAGTACTTC
d_gene: TRBD2; j_gene: TRBJ2-3; v_gene: TRBV7-7; abundance: -; CDR3aa: CASSRTSTDTQYF; CDR3nt: TGTGCTAGCAGCCGGACTAGTACAGATACGCAGTATTTT
d_gene: -; j_gene: TRBJ2-7; v_gene: TRBV6-6; abundance: -; CDR3aa: CASSYSNNHEQYF; CDR3nt: TGTGCCAGCAGTTACTCGAACAACCACGAGCAGTACTTC
d_gene: -; j_gene: TRBJ2-3; v_gene: TRBV25-1; abundance: -; CDR3aa: CASGITDTQYF; CDR3nt: TGTGCCAGCGGGATTACAGATACGCAGTATTTT
d_gene: TRBD1; j_gene: TRBJ2-7; v_gene: TRBV29-1; abundance: -; CDR3aa: CSVESYRGLQYEQYF; CDR3nt: TGCAGCGTTGAAAGTTACAGGGGGCTTCAGTACGAGCAGTACTTC
d_gene: -; j_gene: TRBJ1-3; v_gene: TRBV11-2; abundance: -; CDR3aa: CASSIRWAGNTIYF; CDR3nt: TGTGCCAGCAGCATTCGTTGGGCTGGAAACACCATATATTTT
d_gene: -; j_gene: TRBJ2-5; v_gene: TRBV6-6; abundance: -; CDR3aa: CASSYGLGTPQETQYF; CDR3nt: TGTGCCAGCAGTTATGGCCTCGGGACACCTCAAGAGACCCAGTACTTC
d_gene: -; j_gene: TRBJ2-7; v_gene: TRBV19; abundance: -; CDR3aa: CASSTGQSPYEQYF; CDR3nt: TGTGCCAGTAGTACCGGGCAATCTCCCTACGAGCAGTACTTC